A selection of T cell receptor beta chains follows, all from one sample in a study of blood T cell repertoires in COVID-19. Assay used: immunoSEQ multiplex PCR; TCRdb lists only in-frame clones, some missing. The sample shows under 250,000 clones, more than 85% of them seen only once. Sequencing was done on a sample of peripheral blood. Source of these receptors: a man aged 35 to 55 with acute or convalescent COVID-19. The CDR3 runs from the conserved cysteine through the conserved F or W. Fields, in order: J gene, V gene, clone size, D gene, CDR3 protein, CDR3 DNA. A D gene is named only where the DNA matches it firmly. The size field is filled for only some rows; it gives once, few, many or a size class.

TRBJ2-7,TRBV7-2,.,TRBD2,CASTLLAGGDPEQYF,TGTGCCAGCACCCTCCTAGCGGGAGGGGACCCCGAGCAGTACTTC
TRBJ2-7,TRBV29-1,.,TRBD1,CSVELDRGTYEQYF,TGCAGCGTTGAATTGGACAGGGGTACTTACGAGCAGTACTTC
TRBJ2-1,TRBV27,.,TRBD2,CASSPPSGKEYNEQFF,TGTGCCAGCAGTCCCCCTAGCGGGAAGGAGTACAATGAGCAGTTCTTC
TRBJ1-2,TRBV27,.,TRBD1,CASSSGTGGHYTF,TGTGCCAGCAGTTCCGGGACAGGGGGCCACTACACCTTC
TRBJ2-3,TRBV2,.,.,CASLGAGGDTQYF,TGTGCCAGCTTAGGCGCGGGCGGAGATACGCAGTATTTT
TRBJ1-1,TRBV6-5,.,.,CASSYSVKSNSEAFF,TGTGCCAGCAGTTACTCAGTGAAGTCGAACAGTGAAGCTTTCTTT
TRBJ1-6,TRBV7-2,few,.,CASSFGDVRSPLHF,TGTGCCAGCAGCTTCGGGGATGTTCGGTCACCCCTCCACTTT
TRBJ2-5,TRBV15,.,.,CATSRDRGAAETQYF,TGTGCCACCAGCAGAGATCGGGGGGCTGCGGAGACCCAGTACTTC
TRBJ2-5,TRBV7-3,.,.,CASSLSSTETQYF,TGTGCCAGCAGCTTAAGTAGCACGGAGACCCAGTACTTC
TRBJ1-2,TRBV28,once,TRBD1,CASSRDRVHYGYTF,TGTGCCAGCAGCCGTGACAGGGTCCACTATGGCTACACCTTC
TRBJ2-7,TRBV19,.,TRBD1,CASSVTGAGSYEQYF,TGTGCCAGTAGTGTAACAGGGGCGGGCTCCTACGAGCAGTACTTC
TRBJ1-2,TRBV7-2,.,.,CASSLGPGVHGYTF,TGTGCCAGCAGCTTAGGTCCAGGGGTCCATGGCTACACCTTC
TRBJ1-2,TRBV28,.,TRBD1,CASSSPRTGGYGYTF,TGTGCCAGCAGTTCTCCCAGGACAGGGGGCTATGGCTACACCTTC
TRBJ2-3,TRBV6-1,.,.,CASSELGGTDTQYF,TGTGCCAGCAGTGAGTTGGGGGGAACAGATACGCAGTATTTT
TRBJ2-1,TRBV27,.,.,CASRAGTLPNEQFF,TGTGCCAGCAGGGCCGGGACTCTCCCCAATGAGCAGTTCTTC
TRBJ2-1,TRBV19,.,TRBD2,CASSLAGWDEQFF,TGTGCCAGTAGTTTAGCGGGATGGGATGAGCAGTTCTTC
TRBJ2-1,TRBV5-6,.,.,CASSLGGYNEQFF,TGTGCCAGCAGCTTGGGCGGGTACAATGAGCAGTTCTTC
TRBJ2-7,TRBV4-3,few,.,CASSQGVATVYEQYF,TGCGCCAGCAGCCAAGGAGTGGCCACAGTCTACGAGCAGTACTTC
TRBJ2-3,TRBV19,.,TRBD2,CATQGLAATDTQYF,TGTGCCACCCAGGGACTAGCGGCCACAGATACGCAGTATTTT
TRBJ2-2,TRBV5-1,.,TRBD1,CASSWTGGTGELFF,TGCGCCAGCAGCTGGACAGGGGGAACCGGGGAGCTGTTTTTT
TRBJ1-2,TRBV13,.,TRBD1,CASSASGTGMYGYTF,TGTGCCAGCAGCGCCTCCGGGACAGGGATGTATGGCTACACCTTC
TRBJ1-5,TRBV4-1,once,.,CASSTDSHQPQHF,TGCGCCAGCAGCACGGACAGTCATCAGCCCCAGCATTTT
TRBJ2-3,TRBV19,.,TRBD2,CASSVLAGTTDTQYF,TGTGCCAGTAGTGTGCTAGCGGGAACCACAGATACGCAGTATTTT
TRBJ2-3,TRBV5-1,.,TRBD2,CASSLAPMTSGYTDTQYF,TGCGCCAGCAGCTTAGCCCCTATGACTAGCGGCTACACAGATACGCAGTATTTT
TRBJ1-5,TRBV30,.,.,CAWTTSSSQPQHF,TGTGCCTGGACCACTTCGTCGAGTCAGCCCCAGCATTTT
TRBJ2-7,TRBV6-6,.,TRBD1,CASRNRDRGYEQYF,TGTGCCAGCAGAAACCGGGACAGGGGCTACGAGCAGTACTTC
TRBJ2-7,TRBV7-2,.,TRBD2,CASSLAGLVSEQYF,TGTGCCAGCAGCTTAGCTGGACTAGTCTCCGAGCAGTACTTC
TRBJ1-1,TRBV9,.,TRBD1,CASSVDRGRNTEAFF,TGTGCCAGCAGCGTAGACAGGGGACGGAACACTGAAGCTTTCTTT
TRBJ2-7,TRBV27,few,TRBD1,CASSLRPDRGYEQYF,TGTGCCAGCAGTTTAAGGCCGGACAGGGGCTACGAGCAGTACTTC
TRBJ1-3,TRBV28,.,.,CASTPGQGLATIYF,TGTGCCAGCACCCCGGGGCAGGGGTTGGCCACCATATATTTT
TRBJ2-2,TRBV7-2,.,TRBD2,CASSHQGLAGRGGGELFF,TGTGCCAGCAGCCACCAGGGACTAGCGGGAAGAGGAGGGGGGGAGCTGTTTTTT
TRBJ1-5,TRBV28,.,.,CARCGGAWGGRGPQHF,TGTGCCCGCTGTGGGGGGGCGTGGGGGGGCCGGGGGCCCCAGCATTTT
TRBJ2-5,TRBV5-5,.,TRBD1,CASSGGTGQETQYF,TGTGCCAGCAGCGGGGGGACAGGCCAAGAGACCCAGTACTTC
TRBJ1-2,TRBV5-5,few,.,CASSLAQGSGGYTF,TGTGCCAGCAGCTTGGCGCAGGGGTCGGGTGGCTACACCTTC